This is a list of T cell receptor beta chains from one sample in a study of radiation and T cells in renal cell carcinoma. The protocol was immunoSEQ multiplex PCR, while the TCRdb copy is restricted to in-frame clones and leaves out a portion. The table records about 78,000 clones, roughly nine tenths of them present only once. The specimen comprised blood, sampled from a patient whose treatment included radiotherapy and nephrectomy. The source is a woman in her 70s with renal cell carcinoma. Each CDR3 is given with its conserved first and last residue. Each record gives: V gene, J gene, CDR3 protein.

>TRBV6-6|TRBJ1-5
CASNLASQPQHF
>TRBV6-4|TRBJ1-5
CASSETGGGQPQHF
>TRBV15|TRBJ1-2
CATSARLYGYTF
>TRBV7-2|TRBJ1-3
CASSPKDTRNTIYF
>TRBV4-3|TRBJ2-1
CASSQDPGLAGYNEQFF
>TRBV28|TRBJ1-5
CASTDRGGQPQHF
>TRBV28|TRBJ2-5
CASSSDSWRETQYF
>TRBV6-5|TRBJ1-1
CASSPGPMNTEAFF
>TRBV10-3|TRBJ2-1
CAIRGDSDNEQFF
>TRBV7-8|-
CASSAPGQGAYEQYF